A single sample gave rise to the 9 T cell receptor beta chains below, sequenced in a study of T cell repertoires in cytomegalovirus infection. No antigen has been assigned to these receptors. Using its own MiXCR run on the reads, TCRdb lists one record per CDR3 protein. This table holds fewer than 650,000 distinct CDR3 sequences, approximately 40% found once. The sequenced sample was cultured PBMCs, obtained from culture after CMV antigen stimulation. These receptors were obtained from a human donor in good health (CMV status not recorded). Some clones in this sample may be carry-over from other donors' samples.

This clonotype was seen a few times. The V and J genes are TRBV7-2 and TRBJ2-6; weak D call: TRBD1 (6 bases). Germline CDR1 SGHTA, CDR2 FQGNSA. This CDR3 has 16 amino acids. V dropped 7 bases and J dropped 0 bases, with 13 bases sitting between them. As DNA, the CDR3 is TGTGCCAGCACCCCACCAGGGGTCTCTGGGGCCAACGTCCTGACTTTC. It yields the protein CASTPPGVSGANVLTF.

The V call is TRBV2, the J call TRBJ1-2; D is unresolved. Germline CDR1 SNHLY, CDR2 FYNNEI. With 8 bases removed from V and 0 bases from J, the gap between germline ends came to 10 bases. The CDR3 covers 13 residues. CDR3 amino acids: CASLMEANYGYTF. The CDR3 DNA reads TGTGCCAGCCTTATGGAGGCTAACTATGGCTACACCTTC.

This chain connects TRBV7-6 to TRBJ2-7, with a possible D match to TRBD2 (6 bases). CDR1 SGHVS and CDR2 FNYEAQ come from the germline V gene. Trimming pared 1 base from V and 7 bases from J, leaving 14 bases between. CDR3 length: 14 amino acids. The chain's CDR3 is CASSLGRDSGEQYF. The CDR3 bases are TGTGCCAGCAGCTTAGGCCGGGACTCCGGAGAGCAGTACTTC.

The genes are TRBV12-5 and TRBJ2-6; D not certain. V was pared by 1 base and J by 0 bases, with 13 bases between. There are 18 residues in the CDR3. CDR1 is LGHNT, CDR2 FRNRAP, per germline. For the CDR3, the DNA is TGTGCTAGTGGTTTGGATCCCAGATTCAGCTCTGGGGCCAACGTCCTGACTTTC. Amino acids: CASGLDPRFSSGANVLTF.

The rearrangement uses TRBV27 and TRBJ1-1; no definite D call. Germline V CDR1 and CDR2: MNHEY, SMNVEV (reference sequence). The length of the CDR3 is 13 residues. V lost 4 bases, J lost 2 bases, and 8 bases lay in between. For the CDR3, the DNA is TGTGCCAGCAGTTACCACGTTAACACTGAAGCTTTCTTT. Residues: CASSYHVNTEAFF.

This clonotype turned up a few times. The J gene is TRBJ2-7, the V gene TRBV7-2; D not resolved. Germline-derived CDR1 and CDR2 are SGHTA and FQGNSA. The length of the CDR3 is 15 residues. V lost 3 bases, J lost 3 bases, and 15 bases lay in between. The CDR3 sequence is CASSLSPRSGYEQYF. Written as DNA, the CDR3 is TGTGCCAGCAGCTTGAGTCCGCGTTCCGGCTACGAGCAGTACTTC.

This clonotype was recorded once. CDR3 loop: CASSQEGLGDTQYF. CDR3 sequence (DNA): TGTGCCAGCAGCCAAGAGGGACTAGGGGATACGCAGTATTTT. The chain carries TRBV3-1 and TRBJ2-3, with 8 bases matching TRBD2. V was pared by 0 bases and J by 6 bases, with 2 bases of the junction left unmatched. CDR1 and CDR2 from the germline V gene are LGHDT and YNNKEL (reference sequence). CDR3 length: 14 residues.

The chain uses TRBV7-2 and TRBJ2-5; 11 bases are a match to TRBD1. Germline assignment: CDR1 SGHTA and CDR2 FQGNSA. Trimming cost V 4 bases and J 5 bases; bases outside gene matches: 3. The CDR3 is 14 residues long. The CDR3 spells CASSWDRGIETQYF. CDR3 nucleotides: TGTGCCAGCAGCTGGGACAGGGGGATTGAGACCCAGTACTTC.

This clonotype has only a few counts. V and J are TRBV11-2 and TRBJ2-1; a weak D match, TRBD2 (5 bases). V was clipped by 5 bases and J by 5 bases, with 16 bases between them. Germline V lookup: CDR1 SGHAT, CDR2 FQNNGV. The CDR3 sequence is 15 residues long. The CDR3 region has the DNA TGTGCCAGCAGCCCGATTAGCGCCCGTCACAATGAGCAGTTCTTC. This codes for CASSPISARHNEQFF.